These T cell receptor beta chains were read from a single sample in a study of cytomegalovirus exposure and HLA in healthy donors. Sequencing used immunoSEQ multiplex PCR; TCRdb keeps in-frame clones, though not all of them. The table has around 150,000 clones, more than 65% seen once; the top ten hold roughly 1.2%. The material sequenced was PBMCs. The receptors were sampled from a woman aged 45 to 65 in good health and CMV-seronegative. The CDR3 runs from the conserved cysteine through the conserved F or W. A D gene is named only where the DNA matches it firmly. The size field is filled for only some rows; it gives once, few, many or a size class.

.	TRBV4-1	14	TRBJ2-2	once	CASSQDKRTGELFF	TGCGCCAGCAGCCAAGATAAGAGGACCGGGGAGCTGTTTTTT
.	TRBV27	14	TRBJ2-7	.	CASSLKSGAHEQYF	TGTGCCAGCAGTTTGAAATCAGGGGCCCACGAGCAGTACTTC
.	TRBV28	15	TRBJ1-3	.	CASSLRTPRRNTIYF	TGTGCCAGCAGTTTGCGGACTCCTAGGAGAAACACCATATATTTT
.	TRBV4-3	16	TRBJ1-1	.	CASSQEPPSGETEAFF	TGCGCCAGCAGCCAAGAGCCTCCCTCGGGAGAGACTGAAGCTTTCTTT
TRBD1	TRBV19	14	TRBJ1-1	.	CASTNRDRAVEAFF	TGTGCCAGTACCAATCGGGACAGGGCTGTTGAAGCTTTCTTT
.	TRBV5-1	14	TRBJ1-5	.	CASSLEAGNQPQHF	TGCGCCAGCAGCTTGGAGGCAGGGAATCAGCCCCAGCATTTT
.	TRBV7-2	13	TRBJ1-4	few	CASSINRGEKLFF	TGTGCCAGCAGCATCAATCGAGGGGAAAAACTGTTTTTT
.	TRBV7-9	15	TRBJ1-1	.	CASSLERGWDTEAFF	TGTGCCAGCAGCTTAGAAAGGGGTTGGGACACTGAAGCTTTCTTT
.	TRBV11-1	11	TRBJ2-7	.	CASSLRGTSIF	TGTGCCAGCAGCTTACGGGGGACGAGCATCTTC
.	TRBV7-2	13	TRBJ2-7	.	CASSLAQYGEQYF	TGTGCCAGCAGCTTAGCACAGTATGGGGAGCAGTACTTC
.	TRBV28	14	TRBJ1-5	few	CASSSDSLDQPQHF	TGTGCCAGCAGTTCCGACAGCCTCGATCAGCCCCAGCATTTT
TRBD1	TRBV6-5	12	TRBJ1-1	.	CASTDRGTEAFF	TGTGCCAGCACCGACAGGGGCACTGAAGCTTTCTTT
.	TRBV21-1	18	TRBJ1-1	.	CASSKVELRQVRNTEAFF	TGTGCCAGCAGCAAAGTGGAGCTTCGACAGGTTAGGAACACTGAAGCTTTCTTT
.	TRBV7-9	16	TRBJ1-5	once	CASSFGQLGGNQPQHF	TGTGCCAGCAGCTTCGGACAGCTGGGCGGCAATCAGCCCCAGCATTTT
.	TRBV19	13	TRBJ2-1	.	CASSIVARNEQFF	TGTGCCAGTAGTATAGTCGCCCGGAATGAGCAGTTCTTC
.	TRBV28	12	TRBJ1-2	few	CASSPTGMGYTF	TGTGCCAGCAGCCCGACAGGCATGGGCTACACCTTC
TRBD2	TRBV5-1	18	TRBJ2-7	.	CASSRSSGRGGVGYEQYF	TGCGCCAGCAGCCGGTCTAGCGGGAGAGGGGGGGTAGGCTACGAGCAGTACTTC
TRBD2	TRBV12-5	17	TRBJ2-1	once	CASGLASGETIPNEQFF	TGTGCTAGTGGTTTGGCGAGCGGGGAGACCATTCCCAATGAGCAGTTCTTC
.	TRBV28	12	TRBJ2-3	few	CASSLRLDTQYF	TGTGCCAGCAGTCTACGACTAGATACGCAGTATTTT
TRBD1	TRBV7-2	14	TRBJ2-5	once	CASSLQGAQETQYF	TGTGCCAGCAGCTTGCAGGGGGCTCAAGAGACCCAGTACTTC
.	TRBV5-1	13	TRBJ2-5	.	CASSFGNQETQYF	TGCGCCAGCAGCTTCGGGAATCAAGAGACCCAGTACTTC
TRBD1	TRBV9	16	TRBJ2-1	.	CASSVGWDRVYNEQFF	TGTGCCAGCAGCGTAGGGTGGGACAGGGTTTACAATGAGCAGTTCTTC
TRBD1	TRBV27	15	TRBJ2-1	.	CASSFMGQLPDEQFF	TGTGCCAGCAGTTTTATGGGACAGTTGCCCGATGAGCAGTTCTTC
.	TRBV28	14	TRBJ1-5	.	CASRVTGRYQPQHF	TGTGCCAGCAGGGTCACCGGTCGTTATCAGCCCCAGCATTTT
TRBD1	TRBV27	19	TRBJ1-6	.	CASSLSPDSDRGYNSPLHF	TGTGCCAGCAGTTTATCCCCTGATTCCGACAGGGGCTATAATTCACCCCTCCACTTT
.	TRBV18	13	TRBJ2-3	.	CASSPHNTDTQYF	TGTGCCAGCTCACCACATAACACAGATACGCAGTATTTT
.	TRBV6-1	15	TRBJ1-1	few	CASSQYWAPNTEAFF	TGTGCCAGCAGTCAATATTGGGCCCCGAACACTGAAGCTTTCTTT
TRBD1	TRBV25-1	14	TRBJ1-6	.	CASSDRDRVSPLHF	TGTGCCAGCAGTGACAGGGACAGAGTTTCACCCCTCCACTTT